The 18 T cell receptor beta chains below were found in one sample sequenced in a study of vaccination and CD4 T cells after COVID-19. TCRdb analysed the PCR reads with MiXCR anew, one entry per CDR3 protein. The sample lists tens of thousands of distinct CDR3 sequences; more than 40% were seen once. Time point in this sample: late sampling 161 to 241 days after vaccination in a few convalescent patients. The material sequenced was CD4+ T cells from blood, taken about 7 months after SARS-CoV-2 vaccination. The receptors originated from a human donor who had recovered from COVID-19.

V and J are TRBV19 and TRBJ1-5, with D uncertain. V was pared by 4 bases and J by 3 bases, with 22 bases between. This CDR3 comprises 18 residues. In germline, CDR1 is LNHDA, CDR2 SQIVND (reference sequence). The DNA of the CDR3 is TGTGCCAGTAGTACAACCCGGTACAGTGGACGGATCAATCAGCCCCAGCATTTT. It translates to CASSTTRYSGRINQPQHF. Full variable domain (rest looked up from reference TRBV19 and TRBJ1-5): DGGITQSPKYLFRKEGQNVTLSCEQNLNHDAMYWYRQDPGQGLRLIYYSQIVNDFQKGDIAEGYSVSREKKESFPLTVTSAQKNPTAFYLCASSTTRYSGRINQPQHFGDGTRLSIL.

The chain is built from TRBV28 and TRBJ2-4; possible D gene TRBD2, 6 bases. Germline-derived CDR1 and CDR2 are MDHEN and SYDVKM. This CDR3 contains 15 residues. Trimming removed 3 bases from V and 0 bases from J, with 9 bases in between. This CDR3 reads CASSFPGLAKNIQYF. Written as DNA, the CDR3 is TGTGCCAGCAGTTTCCCGGGACTAGCCAAAAACATTCAGTACTTC.

In DNA, the CDR3 is TGTGCCACCAGCAGAGGGAAAACAGGGTTGTGGAACACTGAAGCTTTCTTT. Protein: CATSRGKTGLWNTEAFF. The chain is built from TRBV15 and TRBJ1-1; a possible D gene is TRBD1 (6 bases). From germline, CDR1 is LNHNV and CDR2 YYDKDF (reference sequence). Trimming removed 1 base from V and 1 base from J, with 16 bases in between. The CDR3 spans 17 residues.

This clonotype was found a few times. The rearrangement links TRBV21-1 to TRBJ1-2; the table's TRBD1 call for D was not verified on the DNA. TRBV21-1 is a documented pseudogene. The CDR3 loop spans 19 amino acids. CDR3 nucleotide sequence: TGTGCCAGCAGCAAAGTCGACCCCGGACAGGCAAAAGACAAATATGGCTACACCTTC. It specifies CASSKVDPGQAKDKYGYTF.

The chain uses TRBV2 and TRBJ2-7; no firm D call. The CDR3 loop spans 15 amino acids. V lost 9 bases, J lost 0 bases, and 18 bases lay in between. The germline V gene has CDR1 SNHLY and CDR2 FYNNEI. The CDR3 sequence: CASGSGRTSSYEQYF. In DNA, the CDR3 is TGTGCCAGTGGGTCCGGACGGACGAGCTCCTACGAGCAGTACTTC.

The chain recombines TRBV23-1 with TRBJ2-1; 7 bases agree with TRBD2. TRBV23-1 is sorted into the ORF group, with uncertain function. The CDR3 consists of 16 residues. J was trimmed by 3 bases and V by 4 bases; bases with no gene match: 9. CDR3: CASSLRRGKNYNEQFF. CDR3 sequence (DNA): TGCGCCAGCAGTCTGCGGCGGGGGAAGAACTACAATGAGCAGTTCTTC.

This chain links TRBV20-1 with TRBJ2-7; 12 bases are a match to TRBD2. The germline V gene encodes CDR1 DFQATT and CDR2 SNEGSKA (reference sequence). The CDR3 loop spans 13 amino acids. The ends lost 6 bases at V and 2 bases at J; junction bases unmatched: 2. In DNA form, the CDR3 reads TGCAGTGCGCGGACTAGCGGGGCCTACGAGCAGTACTTC. This translates into CSARTSGAYEQYF.

The chain joins TRBV5-1 to TRBJ2-5; 7 nucleotides agree with TRBD1. This CDR3 has 14 amino acids. Germline loops: CDR1 SGHRS, CDR2 YFSETQ. V lost 3 bases to trimming and J lost 1 base; unmatched junction nucleotides: 3. CDR3 region: CASSSGQVQETQYF. In nucleotides, the CDR3 is TGCGCCAGCAGCTCTGGACAGGTCCAAGAGACCCAGTACTTC. Supplemented by reference TRBV5-1 and TRBJ2-5, the full variable domain reads KAGVTQTPRYLIKTRGQQVTLSCSPISGHRSVSWYQQTPGQGLQFLFEYFSETQRNKGNFPGRFSGRQFSNSRSEMNVSTLELGDSALYLCASSSGQVQETQYFGPGTRLLVL.

The V gene is TRBV6-2 or TRBV6-3, the J gene TRBJ2-5, with D unresolved. The CDR3 length is 14 residues. The V end lost 7 bases, the J end lost 1 base, and 13 bases lay between the germline ends. Looked up from germline, CDR1 is MNHEY and CDR2 is SVGEGT. The CDR3 loop is CASKQYRIQETQYF. Written as DNA, the CDR3 is TGTGCCAGCAAACAATATAGGATCCAAGAGACCCAGTACTTC.

This clonotype was counted between two and nine times. The V and J genes are TRBV6-1 and TRBJ2-5; 7 nucleotides match TRBD2. Germline CDR1 reads MNHNS; CDR2 reads SASEGT. CDR3 length equals 12 residues. V lost 8 bases, J lost 5 bases, and 5 bases stayed unmatched. CDR3 region: CASVRDYETQYF. The CDR3 DNA reads TGTGCCAGCGTTCGGGACTATGAGACCCAGTACTTC.

The V call is TRBV20-1, the J call TRBJ2-2, with D possibly being TRBD1 (5 bases). Trimming took off 6 bases at V and 0 bases at J, with 14 bases between the two ends. CDR1 is DFQATT, CDR2 SNEGSKA, per germline (reference sequence). This CDR3 contains 15 residues. The CDR3 loop is CSAKTGFANTGELFF. The CDR3 region has the DNA TGCAGTGCCAAAACAGGTTTCGCGAACACCGGGGAGCTGTTTTTT.

This clonotype has more than one count but fewer than ten. This chain uses TRBV20-1 with TRBJ2-4, with 9 bases identical to TRBD1. The trim removed 7 bases at V and 6 bases at J, leaving 10 bases unmatched. The CDR3 spans 14 residues. Germline V gene data show CDR1 as DFQATT and CDR2 as SNEGSKA (reference sequence). The CDR3, as DNA: TGCAGTGTACCGGGACAGGGCCAAGGAAACATTCAGTACTTC. It is translated as CSVPGQGQGNIQYF.

The chain recombines TRBV28 with TRBJ2-7; TRBD1 matches at 8 bases. The CDR3 has 15 residues. In germline, CDR1 is MDHEN, CDR2 SYDVKM. The junction had 9 bases not matched to a gene; V was cut back by 6 bases and J by 2 bases. The CDR3 DNA reads TGTGCCAGCAGCCAATTCCGGACAGGGACCTACGAGCAGTACTTC. The encoded protein is CASSQFRTGTYEQYF.

This clonotype was seen just once. J is TRBJ1-2 and V is TRBV28, with D uncertain. V lost 2 bases to trimming and J lost 3 bases, with 19 bases between them. Germline V gene data show CDR1 as MDHEN and CDR2 as SYDVKM. This CDR3 spans 17 amino acids. CDR3 coding DNA: TGTGCCAGCAGTTTACCTGGGATAGTAGAGGACGACTATGGCTACACCTTC. It translates to CASSLPGIVEDDYGYTF.

This rearrangement joins TRBV20-1 to TRBJ2-3; TRBD2 is a possible D gene (6 bases). V lost 5 bases to trimming and J lost 1 base, with 13 bases between them. CDR1 DFQATT and CDR2 SNEGSKA come from the germline V gene (reference sequence). The CDR3 spans 14 residues. The CDR3 nucleotides read TGCAGTGCTCATGGCGGAGGGGGCACAGATACGCAGTATTTT. Encoded protein: CSAHGGGGTDTQYF.

The chain has TRBV2 and TRBJ2-2, with D maybe TRBD2 (6 bases). Looked up from germline, CDR1 is SNHLY and CDR2 is FYNNEI. Trimming shortened V by 10 bases and J by 2 bases, and 14 bases separated the two germline ends. There are 14 residues in the CDR3. CDR3 in amino acids: CATSLAENTGELFF. CDR3 in DNA: TGTGCCACCAGCTTAGCGGAAAACACCGGGGAGCTGTTTTTT.

The chain combines TRBV7-3 with TRBJ2-1; 9 bases line up with TRBD2. The CDR3 runs to 15 residues. Germline V gene data show CDR1 as SGHTA and CDR2 as FQGTGA. V shed 5 bases, J shed 9 bases, and the junction held 11 bases outside the gene matches. CDR3 in DNA: TGTGCCAGCAGCGCGTCCGGGACTAGCTTATCTGAGCAGTTCTTC. Its protein product is CASSASGTSLSEQFF.

This chain links TRBV7-2 with TRBJ2-7; TRBD2 is a possible D gene (5 bases). Germline V lookup: CDR1 SGHTA, CDR2 FQGNSA. The CDR3 spans 14 residues. Trimming shortened V by 1 base and J by 1 base, and 8 bases separated the two germline ends. DNA for the CDR3: TGTGCCAGCAGCTTAGAAGCGGTTTCCTACGAGCAGTACTTC. Encoded protein: CASSLEAVSYEQYF.